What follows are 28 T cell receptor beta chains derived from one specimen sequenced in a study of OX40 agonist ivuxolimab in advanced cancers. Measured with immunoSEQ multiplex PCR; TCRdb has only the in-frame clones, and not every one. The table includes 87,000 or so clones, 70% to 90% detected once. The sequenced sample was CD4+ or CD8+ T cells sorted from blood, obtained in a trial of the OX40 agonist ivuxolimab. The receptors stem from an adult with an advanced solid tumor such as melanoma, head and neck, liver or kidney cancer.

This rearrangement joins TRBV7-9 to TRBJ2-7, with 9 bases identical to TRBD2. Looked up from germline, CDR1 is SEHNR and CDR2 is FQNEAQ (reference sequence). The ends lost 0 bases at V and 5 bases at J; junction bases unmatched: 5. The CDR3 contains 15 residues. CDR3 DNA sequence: TGTGCCAGCAGCTTAGCGCTAGCGGGAAAGAACGAGCAGTACTTC. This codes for CASSLALAGKNEQYF.

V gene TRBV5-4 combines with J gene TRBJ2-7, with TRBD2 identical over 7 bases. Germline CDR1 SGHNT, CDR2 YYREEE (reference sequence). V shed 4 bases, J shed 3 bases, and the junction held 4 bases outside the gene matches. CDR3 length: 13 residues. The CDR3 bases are TGTGCCAGCAGCCGGGACTACCTCTACGAGCAGTACTTC. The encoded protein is CASSRDYLYEQYF.

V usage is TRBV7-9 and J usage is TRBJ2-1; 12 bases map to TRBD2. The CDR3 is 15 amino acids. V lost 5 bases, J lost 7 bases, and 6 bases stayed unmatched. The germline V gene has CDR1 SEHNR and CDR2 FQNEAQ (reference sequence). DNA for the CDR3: TGTGCCAGCAGCGGACTAGCGGGGTGGTATAATGAGCAGTTCTTC. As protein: CASSGLAGWYNEQFF.

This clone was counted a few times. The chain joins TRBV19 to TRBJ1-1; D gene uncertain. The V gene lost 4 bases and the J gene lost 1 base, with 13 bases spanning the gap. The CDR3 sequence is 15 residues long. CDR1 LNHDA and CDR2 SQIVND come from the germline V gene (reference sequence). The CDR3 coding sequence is TGTGCCAGTAGTACGAGCCTGGCGGAGAACACTGAAGCTTTCTTT. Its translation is CASSTSLAENTEAFF.

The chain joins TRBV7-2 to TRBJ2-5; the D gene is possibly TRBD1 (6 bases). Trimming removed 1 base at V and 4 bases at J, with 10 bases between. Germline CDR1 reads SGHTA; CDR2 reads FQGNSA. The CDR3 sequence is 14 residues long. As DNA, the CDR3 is TGTGCCAGCAGCTTAGGACAGGCCCGAGAGACCCAGTACTTC. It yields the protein CASSLGQARETQYF.

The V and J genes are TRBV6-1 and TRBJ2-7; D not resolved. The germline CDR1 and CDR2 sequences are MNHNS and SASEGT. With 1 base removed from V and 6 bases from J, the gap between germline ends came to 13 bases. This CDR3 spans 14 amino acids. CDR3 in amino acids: CASSEGTSPSEQYF. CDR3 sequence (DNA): TGTGCCAGCAGTGAAGGGACCTCTCCATCCGAGCAGTACTTC.

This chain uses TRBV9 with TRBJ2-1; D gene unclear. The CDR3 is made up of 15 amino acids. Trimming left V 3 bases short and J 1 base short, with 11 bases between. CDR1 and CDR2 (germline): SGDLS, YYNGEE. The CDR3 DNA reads TGTGCCAGCAGCGAGAGAACGGCGTCCTACAATGAGCAGTTCTTC. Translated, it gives CASSERTASYNEQFF.

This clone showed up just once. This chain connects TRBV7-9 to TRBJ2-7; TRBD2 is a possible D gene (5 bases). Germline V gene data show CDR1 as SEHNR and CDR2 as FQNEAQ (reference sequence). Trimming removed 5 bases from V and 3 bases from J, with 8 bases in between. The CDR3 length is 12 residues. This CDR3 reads CASSTRGYEQYF. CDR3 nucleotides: TGTGCCAGCAGCACCCGGGGCTACGAGCAGTACTTC.

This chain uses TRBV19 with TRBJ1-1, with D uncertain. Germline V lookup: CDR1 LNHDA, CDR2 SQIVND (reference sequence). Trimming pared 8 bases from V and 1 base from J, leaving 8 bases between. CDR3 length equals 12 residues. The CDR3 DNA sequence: TGTGCCAGTTGTCGGGGGAACACTGAAGCTTTCTTT. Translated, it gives CASCRGNTEAFF.

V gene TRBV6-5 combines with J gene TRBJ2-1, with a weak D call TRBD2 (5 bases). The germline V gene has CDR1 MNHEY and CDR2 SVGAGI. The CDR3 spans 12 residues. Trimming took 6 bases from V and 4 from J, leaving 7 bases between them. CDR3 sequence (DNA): TGTGCCAGCAGAGGGAGTTACAATGAGCAGTTCTTC. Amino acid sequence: CASRGSYNEQFF.

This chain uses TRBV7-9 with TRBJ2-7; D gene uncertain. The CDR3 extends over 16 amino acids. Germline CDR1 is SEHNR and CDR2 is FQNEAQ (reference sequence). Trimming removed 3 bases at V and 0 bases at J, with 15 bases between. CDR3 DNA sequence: TGTGCCAGCAGCTTTAGTAAGTCTCAGAGCTCCTACGAGCAGTACTTC. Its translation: CASSFSKSQSSYEQYF.

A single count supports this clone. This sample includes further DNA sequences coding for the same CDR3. The CDR3 sequence is CASSIDLEQGHEKLFF. CDR3 in DNA: TGTGCCAGTAGTATAGATCTGGAGCAGGGACACGAAAAACTGTTTTTT. The chain combines TRBV19 with TRBJ1-4; D possibly corresponds to TRBD1 (6 bases). The V gene lost 0 bases and the J gene lost 8 bases, with 16 bases spanning the gap. Germline V gene data show CDR1 as LNHDA and CDR2 as SQIVND (reference sequence). The CDR3 loop spans 16 amino acids.

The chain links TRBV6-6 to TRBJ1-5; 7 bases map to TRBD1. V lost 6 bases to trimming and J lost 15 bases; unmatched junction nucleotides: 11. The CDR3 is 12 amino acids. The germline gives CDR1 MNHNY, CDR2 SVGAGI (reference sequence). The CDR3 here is CASSPTPTGLHF. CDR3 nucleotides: TGTGCCAGCAGCCCGACCCCGACAGGGTTGCATTTT.

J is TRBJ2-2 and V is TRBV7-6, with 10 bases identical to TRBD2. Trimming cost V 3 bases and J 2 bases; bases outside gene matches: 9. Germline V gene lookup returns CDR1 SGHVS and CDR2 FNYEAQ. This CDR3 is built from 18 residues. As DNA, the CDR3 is TGTGCCAGCAGCTTCACCGGGACTAGCGAAGGAAACACCGGGGAGCTGTTTTTT. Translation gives CASSFTGTSEGNTGELFF.

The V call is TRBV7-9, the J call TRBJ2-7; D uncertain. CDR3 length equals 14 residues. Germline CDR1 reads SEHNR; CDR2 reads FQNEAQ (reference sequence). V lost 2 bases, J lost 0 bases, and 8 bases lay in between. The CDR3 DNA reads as TGTGCCAGCAGCTTATTCGGATACTCCTACGAGCAGTACTTC. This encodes CASSLFGYSYEQYF.

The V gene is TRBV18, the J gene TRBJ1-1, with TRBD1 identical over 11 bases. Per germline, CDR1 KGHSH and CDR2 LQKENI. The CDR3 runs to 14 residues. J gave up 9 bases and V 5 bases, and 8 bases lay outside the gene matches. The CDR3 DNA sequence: TGTGCCAGCTCATCCAGAGGGACAGGGGGACAAGCTTTCTTT. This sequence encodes CASSSRGTGGQAFF.

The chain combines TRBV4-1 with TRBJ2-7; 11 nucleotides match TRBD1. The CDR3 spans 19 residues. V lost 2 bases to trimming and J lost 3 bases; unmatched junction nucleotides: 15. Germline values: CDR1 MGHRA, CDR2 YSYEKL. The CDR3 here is CASSQIPGQGVSAYYEQYF. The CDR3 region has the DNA TGCGCCAGCAGCCAAATTCCGGGACAGGGGGTTTCGGCGTACTACGAGCAGTACTTC.

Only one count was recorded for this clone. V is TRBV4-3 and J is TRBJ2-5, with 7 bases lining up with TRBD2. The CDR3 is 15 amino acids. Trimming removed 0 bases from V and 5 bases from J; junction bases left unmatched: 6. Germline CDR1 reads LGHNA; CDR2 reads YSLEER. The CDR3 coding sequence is TGCGCCAGCAGCCAAGAAGTCCAGGGAGGGGAGACCCAGTACTTC. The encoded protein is CASSQEVQGGETQYF.

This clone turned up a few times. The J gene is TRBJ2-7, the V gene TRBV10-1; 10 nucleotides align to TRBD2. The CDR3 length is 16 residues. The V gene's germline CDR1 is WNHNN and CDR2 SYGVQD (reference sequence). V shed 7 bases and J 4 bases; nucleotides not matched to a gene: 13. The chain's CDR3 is CASKGRTSGVLYEQYF. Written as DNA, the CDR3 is TGCGCCAGCAAGGGACGAACTAGCGGGGTACTGTACGAGCAGTACTTC.

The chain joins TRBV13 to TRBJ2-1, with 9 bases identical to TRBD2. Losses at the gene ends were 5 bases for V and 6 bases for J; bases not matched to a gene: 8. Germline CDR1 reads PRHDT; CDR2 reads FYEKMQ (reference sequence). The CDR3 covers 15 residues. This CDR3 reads CASSPHGREGNEQFF. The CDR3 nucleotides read TGTGCCAGCAGCCCCCATGGGCGGGAGGGCAATGAGCAGTTCTTC.

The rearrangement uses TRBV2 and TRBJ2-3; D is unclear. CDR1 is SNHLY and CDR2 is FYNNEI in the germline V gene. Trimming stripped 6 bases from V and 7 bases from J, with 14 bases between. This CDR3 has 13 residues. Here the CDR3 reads CASSLSFGNTQYF. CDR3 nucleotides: TGTGCCAGCAGCCTGTCGTTTGGTAATACGCAGTATTTT.

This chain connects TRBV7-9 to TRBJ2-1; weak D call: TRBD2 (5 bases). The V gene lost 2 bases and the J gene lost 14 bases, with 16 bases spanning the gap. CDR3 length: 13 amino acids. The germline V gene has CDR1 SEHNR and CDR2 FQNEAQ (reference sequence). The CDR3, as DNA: TGTGCCAGCAGCTTATTAGGCCAATCGCGGGAGTTCTTC. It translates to CASSLLGQSREFF.

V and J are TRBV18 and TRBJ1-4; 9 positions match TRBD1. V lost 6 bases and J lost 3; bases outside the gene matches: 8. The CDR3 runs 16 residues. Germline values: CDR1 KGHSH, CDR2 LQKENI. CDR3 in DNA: TGTGCCAGCTCGTACACAGGGGGCGCGTCTAATGAAAAACTGTTTTTT. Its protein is CASSYTGGASNEKLFF.

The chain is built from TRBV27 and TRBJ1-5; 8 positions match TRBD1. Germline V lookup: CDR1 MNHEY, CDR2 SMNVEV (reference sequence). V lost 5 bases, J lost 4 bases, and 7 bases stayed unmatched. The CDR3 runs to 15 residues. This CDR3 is CASSPGTGLNQPQHF. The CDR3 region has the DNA TGTGCCAGCAGTCCCGGGACAGGACTTAATCAGCCCCAGCATTTT.

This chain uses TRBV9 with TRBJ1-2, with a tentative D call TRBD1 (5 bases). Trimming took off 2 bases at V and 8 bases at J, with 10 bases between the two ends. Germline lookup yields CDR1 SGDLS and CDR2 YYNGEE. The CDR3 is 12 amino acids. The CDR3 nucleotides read TGTGCCAGCAGCGTGGGGGAGCGGGGCTACACCTTC. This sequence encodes CASSVGERGYTF. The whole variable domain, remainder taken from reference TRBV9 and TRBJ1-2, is DSGVTQTPKHLITATGQRVTLRCSPRSGDLSVYWYQQSLDQGLQFLIQYYNGEERAKGNILERFSAQQFPDLHSELNLSSLELGDSALYFCASSVGERGYTFGSGTRLTVV.

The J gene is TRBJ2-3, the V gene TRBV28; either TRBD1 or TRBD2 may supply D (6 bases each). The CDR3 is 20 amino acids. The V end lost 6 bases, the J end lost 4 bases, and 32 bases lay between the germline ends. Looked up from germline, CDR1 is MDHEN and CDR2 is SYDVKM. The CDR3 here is CASSRTGLGTGTRWADTQYF. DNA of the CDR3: TGTGCCAGCAGCCGAACTGGGCTCGGAACAGGGACTCGATGGGCAGATACGCAGTATTTT.

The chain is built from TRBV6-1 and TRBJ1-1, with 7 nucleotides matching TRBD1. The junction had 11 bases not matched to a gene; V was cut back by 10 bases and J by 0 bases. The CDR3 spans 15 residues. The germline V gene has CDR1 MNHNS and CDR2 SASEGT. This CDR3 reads CATYTGTEMNTEAFF. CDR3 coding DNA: TGTGCCACCTACACCGGGACAGAAATGAACACTGAAGCTTTCTTT.

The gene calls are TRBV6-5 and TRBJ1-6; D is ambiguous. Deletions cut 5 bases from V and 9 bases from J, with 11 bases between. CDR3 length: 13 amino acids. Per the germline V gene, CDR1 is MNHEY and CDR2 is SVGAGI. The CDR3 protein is CASSRTRLSPLHF. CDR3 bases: TGTGCCAGCAGTAGGACTAGACTTTCACCCCTCCACTTT.